Below are 29 T cell receptor beta chains sequenced from a single sample in a study of blood T cell repertoires in COVID-19. Clones were sequenced by immunoSEQ multiplex PCR, and TCRdb holds only the in-frame ones, with some missing. Seen here are roughly 150,000 clones, roughly 78% observed once, and the top ten hold around 6%. Material: PBMCs or T cells enriched from blood (not recorded which). The receptors were gathered from a woman between 50 and 59 years old who had recovered from COVID-19.

The CDR3 region is CAISGTSGTGSPYEQYV. As DNA, the CDR3 is TGTGCCATCAGTGGAACTTCCGGGACAGGGAGTCCCTACGAGCAGTACGTC. The rearrangement joins TRBV10-3 to TRBJ2-7; 9 bases map to TRBD1. With V trimmed by 4 bases and J by 2 bases, 12 bases remained unmatched. From germline, CDR1 is ENHRY and CDR2 SYGVKD. The CDR3 sequence is 17 residues long.

This clone was seen just once. The chain uses TRBV15 and TRBJ2-5, with 10 bases that match TRBD1. The CDR3 length is 18 residues. The germline CDR1 and CDR2 sequences are LNHNV and YYDKDF (reference sequence). The V and J ends lost 4 bases and 9 bases, in that order; junction bases with no gene match: 20. In nucleotides, the CDR3 is TGTGCCACCAGCATCTTATTGATCGGGACAGGGGAACTTATGGCCCAGTACTTC. It encodes CATSILLIGTGELMAQYF.

The chain has TRBV19 and TRBJ1-1; TRBD1 is a possible D gene (5 bases). CDR1 and CDR2 (germline): LNHDA, SQIVND (reference sequence). Trimming removed 7 bases from V and 7 bases from J, with 10 bases in between. The CDR3 consists of 11 residues. In nucleotides, the CDR3 is TGTGCCAGTACCATGGGGGGTGAAGCTTTCTTT. It is translated as CASTMGGEAFF.

The chain has TRBV2 and TRBJ1-6; D ambiguous. The CDR3 sequence is 14 residues long. The germline V and J ends were trimmed by 8 bases and 0 bases, with 8 bases remaining between them. CDR1 is SNHLY, CDR2 FYNNEI, per germline. The CDR3 coding sequence is TGTGCCAGCGGCCAGGACTCCTATAATTCACCCCTCCACTTT. Translation: CASGQDSYNSPLHF.

This clone has at least ten counts. This chain links TRBV5-1 with TRBJ2-1, with 7 bases aligning to TRBD2. V dropped 3 bases and J dropped 12; count of bases not matched to a gene: 9. The CDR3 has 13 residues. Germline V gives CDR1 SGHRS, CDR2 YFSETQ. The CDR3 here is CASSYGSTGGQFF. The CDR3 DNA sequence: TGCGCCAGCAGCTACGGCAGTACGGGGGGGCAGTTCTTC.

J is TRBJ2-6 and V is TRBV7-3; 7 bases agree with TRBD1. Trimming at V came to 5 bases and at J to 8 bases, leaving 9 bases not matched to a gene. Looked up from germline, CDR1 is SGHTA and CDR2 is FQGTGA. The CDR3 is 15 residues long. CDR3 DNA sequence: TGTGCCAGCAGCCTAGACAGGGAGTCGACCAACGTCCTGACTTTC. The encoded protein is CASSLDRESTNVLTF.

This clone was picked up many times. The rearrangement links TRBV21-1 to TRBJ1-2; TRBD1, the D gene given by the table, was not confirmed from the DNA. TRBV21-1 is labeled a pseudogene. The CDR3 is 14 residues long. The CDR3 spells CASSKEQGDYGYTF. The DNA for the CDR3 is TGTGCCAGCAGCAAAGAACAGGGGGACTATGGCTACACCTTC.

The chain recombines TRBV5-4 with TRBJ1-3; 8 bases are a match to TRBD1. This CDR3 is built from 15 residues. Germline V gives CDR1 SGHNT, CDR2 YYREEE (reference sequence). The trim removed 5 bases at V and 4 bases at J, leaving 8 bases unmatched. CDR3 nucleotide sequence: TGTGCCAGCAGTACCCCCAGGGGGCCCGGAAACACCATATATTTT. It encodes CASSTPRGPGNTIYF.

The CDR3 sequence is CASSLDGMNYGYTF. In nucleotides, the CDR3 is TGTGCCAGCAGCTTGGACGGGATGAACTATGGCTACACCTTC. V and J are TRBV7-9 and TRBJ1-2; the D is unclear. CDR3 length: 14 amino acids. The V end was cut by 3 bases, the J end by 2 bases, with 10 bases between. CDR1 and CDR2 (germline): SEHNR, FQNEAQ (reference sequence).

V and J are TRBV12-5 and TRBJ2-4; possible D gene TRBD1, 5 bases. The CDR3 loop spans 13 amino acids. The V end was cut by 0 bases, the J end by 6 bases, with 6 bases between. CDR1 and CDR2 (germline): LGHNT, FRNRAP. CDR3 loop: CASGLVQVNIQYF. The CDR3 DNA is TGTGCTAGTGGTTTGGTACAGGTAAACATTCAGTACTTC.

Written as DNA, the CDR3 is TGCGCCAGCAGCCAAGAGGCAGTGCCTCAGCCCCAGCATTTT. Protein sequence: CASSQEAVPQPQHF. V and J are TRBV4-1 and TRBJ1-5; D remains unclear. The CDR3 is made up of 14 amino acids. Germline assignment: CDR1 MGHRA and CDR2 YSYEKL. Trimming shortened V by 0 bases and J by 6 bases, and 9 bases separated the two germline ends.

The chain joins TRBV5-1 to TRBJ2-3; TRBD2 matches at 16 bases. The CDR3 has 19 amino acids. The ends lost 0 bases at V and 2 bases at J; junction bases unmatched: 6. CDR1 is SGHRS and CDR2 is YFSETQ in the germline V gene. The CDR3 coding sequence is TGCGCCAGCAGCTTGGTAGGGACTAGCGGGGGGGCGCTCACAGATACGCAGTATTTT. Its protein is CASSLVGTSGGALTDTQYF.

V is TRBV19 and J is TRBJ1-1; D might be TRBD1 (6 bases). The CDR3 extends over 15 amino acids. Germline CDR1 reads LNHDA; CDR2 reads SQIVND (reference sequence). Trimming took off 4 bases at V and 3 bases at J, with 15 bases between the two ends. CDR3 region: CASSTQRGGDTEAFF. The CDR3 coding sequence is TGTGCCAGTAGTACCCAGAGGGGGGGGGACACTGAAGCTTTCTTT.

J is TRBJ1-5 and V is TRBV7-8, with D unresolved. Trimming shortened V by 2 bases and J by 1 base, and 9 bases separated the two germline ends. Germline V lookup: CDR1 SGHVS, CDR2 FQNEAQ. The CDR3 has 15 residues. The CDR3 nucleotides are TGTGCCAGCAGCTTAACGGGCGGGAGCAATCAGCCCCAGCATTTT. This translates into CASSLTGGSNQPQHF.

The V gene is TRBV11-2, the J gene TRBJ2-1, with no clear D. The V end was cut by 1 base, the J end by 7 bases, with 11 bases between. Germline loops: CDR1 SGHAT, CDR2 FQNNGV. There are 14 residues in the CDR3. In DNA, the CDR3 is TGTGCCAGCAGCTTAGGGCAGTTACCTAATGAGCAGTTCTTC. Encoded protein: CASSLGQLPNEQFF.

The J gene is TRBJ1-2, the V gene TRBV19; TRBD1 agrees at 8 bases. Germline CDR1 LNHDA, CDR2 SQIVND (reference sequence). V lost 5 bases and J lost 2; bases outside the gene matches: 7. This CDR3 contains 15 residues. DNA for the CDR3: TGTGCCAGTAGTGCCGGACAGGGAATGAACTATGGCTACACCTTC. This sequence encodes CASSAGQGMNYGYTF.

The V and J genes are TRBV5-1 and TRBJ1-6; a weak D match, TRBD1 (6 bases). CDR1 SGHRS and CDR2 YFSETQ come from the germline V gene. V was pared by 2 bases and J by 0 bases, with 12 bases between. CDR3 length equals 17 residues. The CDR3 region is CASSFGGGSSYNSPLHF. CDR3 nucleotide sequence: TGCGCCAGCAGCTTCGGCGGGGGCAGCTCCTATAATTCACCCCTCCACTTT.

The rearrangement joins TRBV11-3 to TRBJ2-7; 8 nucleotides align to TRBD1. After removal of 4 bases from V and 7 bases from J, the junction contained 9 bases not matched to a gene. The CDR3 is made up of 14 amino acids. Germline assignment: CDR1 SGHNT and CDR2 YENEEA. The CDR3 sequence: CASSSGQGSGEQYF. The CDR3 bases are TGTGCCAGCAGCTCCGGACAGGGTTCGGGGGAGCAGTACTTC. The full variable domain, with the rest looked up from reference TRBV11-3 and TRBJ2-7, is EAGVVQSPRYKIIEKKQPVAFWCNPISGHNTLYWYLQNLGQGPELLIRYENEEAVDDSQLPKDRFSAERLKGVDSTLKIQPAELGDSAVYLCASSSGQGSGEQYFGPGTRLTVT.

CDR3 sequence reads: CASSQAGTGHEQFF. The CDR3 region has the DNA TGTGCCAGCAGCCAAGCCGGGACAGGGCATGAGCAGTTCTTC. The chain couples TRBV3-1 (or the pseudogene TRBV3-2) to TRBJ2-1; 9 bases agree with TRBD1. CDR3 length equals 14 residues. Germline-derived CDR1 and CDR2 are LGHDT and YNNKEL (reference sequence). The V gene end was trimmed by 1 base and the J gene end by 8 bases; junction bases not matched to a gene: 3.

The chain joins TRBV27 to TRBJ1-6, with 9 bases aligning to TRBD1. The CDR3 contains 16 residues. CDR1 MNHEY and CDR2 SMNVEV come from the germline V gene (reference sequence). J gave up 10 bases and V 7 bases, and 14 bases lay outside the gene matches. This CDR3 reads CASKSYRDRESSPLHF. The CDR3 region has the DNA TGTGCCAGCAAAAGCTACCGGGACAGGGAAAGCTCACCCCTCCACTTT.

The genes are TRBV9 and TRBJ2-2; possible D gene TRBD1, 5 bases. V gave up 0 bases and J gave up 2 bases, with 5 bases separating them. This CDR3 has 14 amino acids. Germline assignment: CDR1 SGDLS and CDR2 YYNGEE. This chain's CDR3 is CASSVGTNTGELFF. CDR3 in DNA: TGTGCCAGCAGCGTAGGGACAAACACCGGGGAGCTGTTTTTT.

The genes are TRBV5-4 and TRBJ2-7, with D possibly being TRBD2 (5 bases). The CDR3 has 15 residues. Per germline, CDR1 SGHNT and CDR2 YYREEE (reference sequence). The V end was cut by 6 bases, the J end by 5 bases, with 21 bases between. The CDR3 is CASMGFTTAGHEQYV. In nucleotides, the CDR3 is TGTGCCAGCATGGGCTTCACGACGGCGGGCCACGAGCAGTACGTC.

The chain employs TRBV7-9 and TRBJ1-2; TRBD1 is a possible D gene (5 bases). This CDR3 comprises 13 residues. Germline CDR1 is SEHNR and CDR2 is FQNEAQ (reference sequence). The CDR3 reads CATSTSGEYGYTF. The CDR3 region has the DNA TGTGCTACCTCAACATCGGGGGAATATGGCTACACCTTC.

The V gene is TRBV6-5, the J gene TRBJ1-2; D is undetermined. V was trimmed by 10 bases and J by 6 bases, leaving 12 bases between them. Germline CDR1 reads MNHEY; CDR2 reads SVGAGI. This CDR3 comprises 11 residues. The CDR3 sequence: CATGRADGYTF. CDR3 sequence (DNA): TGTGCCACGGGGAGGGCAGATGGCTACACCTTC.

The genes are TRBV5-1 and TRBJ1-4; 7 nucleotides line up with TRBD1. The CDR3 sequence is 15 residues long. The germline V gene encodes CDR1 SGHRS and CDR2 YFSETQ. Unmatched junction bases numbered 12, after V lost 0 bases and J lost 13 bases. DNA of the CDR3: TGCGCCAGCAGCTTGGGGGACAGAGGACCTATAGGACTGTTTTTT. This translates into CASSLGDRGPIGLFF.

This chain connects TRBV4-2 to TRBJ1-2; 8 bases are a match to TRBD1. Germline V CDR1 and CDR2: LGHNA, YNFKEQ. The length of the CDR3 is 15 residues. V shed 4 bases and J 4 bases; nucleotides not matched to a gene: 8. CDR3 DNA sequence: TGTGCCAGCAGCCCCAGGGGGCGCGACAGCTATGGCTACACCTTC. Translation gives CASSPRGRDSYGYTF.

This chain links TRBV6-5 with TRBJ2-7; D perhaps matches TRBD1 (6 bases). Germline assignment: CDR1 MNHEY and CDR2 SVGAGI. This CDR3 has 11 amino acids. The germline V and J ends were trimmed by 8 bases and 3 bases, with 8 bases remaining between them. The CDR3 nucleotides are TGTGCCAGCGTACAGGGCTACGAGCAGTACGTC. It translates to CASVQGYEQYV.

This chain's CDR3 is CASSGGWGNEQFF. In nucleotides, the CDR3 is TGCGCCAGTAGCGGGGGGTGGGGAAATGAGCAGTTCTTC. V and J are TRBV10-2 and TRBJ2-1; 10 bases line up with TRBD2. Looked up from germline, CDR1 is WSHSY and CDR2 is SAAADI. CDR3 length: 13 residues. The junction had 6 bases not matched to a gene; V was cut back by 9 bases and J by 7 bases.

J is TRBJ1-4 and V is TRBV11-2; D is undetermined. The CDR3 has 13 residues. Deletions cut 5 bases from V and 6 bases from J, with 10 bases between. The V gene's germline CDR1 is SGHAT and CDR2 FQNNGV. The CDR3 region has the DNA TGTGCCAGCAGCCCCGGTGCGGATGAAAAACTGTTTTTT. Its translation is CASSPGADEKLFF.